The 5 T cell receptor beta chains in this list originate from one sample, sequenced in a study of blood T cell repertoires in COVID-19. Assay used: immunoSEQ multiplex PCR; TCRdb lists only in-frame clones, some missing. The sample yields roughly 250,000 clones, around nine tenths seen once. The sequencing sample was made of peripheral blood. These receptors were taken from a man aged 40-49 years who had recovered from COVID-19.

The V call is TRBV5-6, the J call TRBJ2-7, with D possibly TRBD1 on 6 matching bases. The CDR3 is 15 residues long. Per germline, CDR1 SGHDT and CDR2 YYEEEE. V lost 4 bases and J lost 3, with 17 bases in between. In nucleotides, the CDR3 is TGTGCCAGCAGCATCCTGGGGGCGCAGGGCTACGAGCAGTACTTC. It translates to CASSILGAQGYEQYF.

This clone was found a few times. The chain recombines TRBV12-3 or TRBV12-4 with TRBJ1-1, with D maybe TRBD1 (5 bases). The CDR3 extends over 13 amino acids. V was pared by 3 bases and J by 7 bases, with 12 bases between. The CDR3 here is CASSFRQQLEAFF. The CDR3 DNA reads as TGTGCCAGCAGTTTTAGACAGCAACTTGAAGCTTTCTTT.

The V and J genes are TRBV18 and TRBJ2-7, with a tentative D call TRBD2 (7 bases). This CDR3 region has 13 residues. V was cut by 2 bases and J by 5 bases, with 10 bases left in between. Germline V gene sequence: CDR1 KGHSH, CDR2 LQKENI. This CDR3 reads CASSPKGGDEQYF. CDR3 nucleotides: TGTGCCAGCTCACCAAAGGGGGGGGACGAGCAGTACTTC. The variable domain in full, completed from reference TRBV18 and TRBJ2-7, reads NAGVMQNPRHLVRRRGQEARLRCSPMKGHSHVYWYRQLPEEGLKFMVYLQKENIIDESGMPKERFSAEFPKEGPSILRIQQVVRGDSAAYFCASSPKGGDEQYFGPGTRLTVT.

In DNA form, the CDR3 reads TGCAGCGTACAGGGGATGAACACTGAAGCTTTCTTT. Translated, it gives CSVQGMNTEAFF. The chain employs TRBV29-1 and TRBJ1-1; 7 nucleotides agree with TRBD1. The CDR3 loop spans 12 amino acids. The germline gives CDR1 SQVTM, CDR2 ANQGSEA. V dropped 6 bases and J dropped 0; count of bases not matched to a gene: 1.

For the CDR3, the DNA is TGCGCCAGCAGCTTGGAGGGTAGCGGATTCGAAGCTTTCTTT. Its protein product is CASSLEGSGFEAFF. The rearrangement joins TRBV5-1 to TRBJ1-1; the D is unclear. The CDR3 spans 14 residues. The germline CDR1 and CDR2 sequences are SGHRS and YFSETQ. Trimming shortened V by 0 bases and J by 8 bases, and 14 bases separated the two germline ends.